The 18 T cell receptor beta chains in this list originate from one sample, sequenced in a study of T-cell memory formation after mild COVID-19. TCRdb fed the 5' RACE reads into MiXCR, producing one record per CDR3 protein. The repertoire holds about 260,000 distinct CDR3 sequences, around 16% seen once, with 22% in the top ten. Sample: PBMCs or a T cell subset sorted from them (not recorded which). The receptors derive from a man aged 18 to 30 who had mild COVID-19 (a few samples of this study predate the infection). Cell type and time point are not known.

CDR3 coding DNA: TGCAGCGTAGATACAGGGGATGGGGACATTCAGTACTTC. Its protein is CSVDTGDGDIQYF. The chain couples TRBV29-1 to TRBJ2-4; 7 bases match TRBD1. This CDR3 contains 13 residues. In germline, CDR1 is SQVTM, CDR2 ANQGSEA. V was clipped by 6 bases and J by 8 bases; unmatched bases: 10.

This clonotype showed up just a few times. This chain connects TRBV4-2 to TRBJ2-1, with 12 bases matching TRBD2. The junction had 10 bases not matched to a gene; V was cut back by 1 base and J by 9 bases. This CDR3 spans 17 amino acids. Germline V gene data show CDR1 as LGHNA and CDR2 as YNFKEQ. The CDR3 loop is CASSQVPRASGGGEQFF. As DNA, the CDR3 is TGTGCCAGCAGCCAAGTACCCCGGGCTAGCGGGGGGGGTGAGCAGTTCTTC.

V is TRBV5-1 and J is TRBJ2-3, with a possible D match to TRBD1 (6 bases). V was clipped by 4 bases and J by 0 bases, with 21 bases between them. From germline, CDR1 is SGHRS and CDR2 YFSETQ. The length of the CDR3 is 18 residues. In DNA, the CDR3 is TGCGCCAGCAGCAGGGCGGAAAGGGGGTTCGTGAGCACAGATACGCAGTATTTT. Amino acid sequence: CASSRAERGFVSTDTQYF.

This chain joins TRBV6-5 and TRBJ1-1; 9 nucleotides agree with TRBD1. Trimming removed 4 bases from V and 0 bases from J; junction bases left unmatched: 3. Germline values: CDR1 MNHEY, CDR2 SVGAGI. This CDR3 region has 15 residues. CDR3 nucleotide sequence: TGTGCCAGCAGTTTAGACAGGGGGATGAACACTGAAGCTTTCTTT. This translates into CASSLDRGMNTEAFF.

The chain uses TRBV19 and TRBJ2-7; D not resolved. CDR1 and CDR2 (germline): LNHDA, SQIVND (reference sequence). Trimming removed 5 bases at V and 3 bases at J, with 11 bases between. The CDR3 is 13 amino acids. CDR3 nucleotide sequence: TGTGCCAGTAGTGGATCCGAAAACTACGAGCAGTACGTC. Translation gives CASSGSENYEQYV.

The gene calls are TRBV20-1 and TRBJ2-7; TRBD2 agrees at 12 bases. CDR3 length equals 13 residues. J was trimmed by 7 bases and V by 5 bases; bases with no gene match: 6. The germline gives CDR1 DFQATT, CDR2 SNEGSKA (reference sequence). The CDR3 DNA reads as TGCAGTGCTGCTAGCGGGGGGGGATGGGAGCAGTACTTC. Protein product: CSAASGGGWEQYF.

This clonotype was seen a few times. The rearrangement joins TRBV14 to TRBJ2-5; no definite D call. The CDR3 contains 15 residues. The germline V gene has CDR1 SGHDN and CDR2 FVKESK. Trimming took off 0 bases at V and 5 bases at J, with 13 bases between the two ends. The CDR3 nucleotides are TGTGCCAGCAGCCAAGATTTGTCAGTTGGTGAGACCCAGTACTTC. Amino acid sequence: CASSQDLSVGETQYF.

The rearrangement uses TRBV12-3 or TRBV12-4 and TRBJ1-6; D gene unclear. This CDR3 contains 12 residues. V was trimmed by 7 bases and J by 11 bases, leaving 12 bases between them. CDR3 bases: TGTGCCAGCACCCCTGGCCTTCCACCCCTCCACTTT. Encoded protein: CASTPGLPPLHF.

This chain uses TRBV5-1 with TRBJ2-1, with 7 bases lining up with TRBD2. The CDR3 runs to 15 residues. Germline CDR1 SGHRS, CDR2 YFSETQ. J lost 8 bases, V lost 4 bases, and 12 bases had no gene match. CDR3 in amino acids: CASSPRGEGIDEQFF. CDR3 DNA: TGCGCCAGCAGCCCCAGAGGGGAGGGAATCGATGAGCAGTTCTTC.

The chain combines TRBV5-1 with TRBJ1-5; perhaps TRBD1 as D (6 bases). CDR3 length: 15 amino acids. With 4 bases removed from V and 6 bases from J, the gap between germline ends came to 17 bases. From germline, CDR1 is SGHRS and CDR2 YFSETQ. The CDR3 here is CASSTSGTTGQPQHF. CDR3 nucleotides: TGCGCCAGCAGCACCTCCGGGACAACGGGTCAGCCCCAGCATTTT. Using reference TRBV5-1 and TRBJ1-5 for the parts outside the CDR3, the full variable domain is KAGVTQTPRYLIKTRGQQVTLSCSPISGHRSVSWYQQTPGQGLQFLFEYFSETQRNKGNFPGRFSGRQFSNSRSEMNVSTLELGDSALYLCASSTSGTTGQPQHFGDGTRLSIL.

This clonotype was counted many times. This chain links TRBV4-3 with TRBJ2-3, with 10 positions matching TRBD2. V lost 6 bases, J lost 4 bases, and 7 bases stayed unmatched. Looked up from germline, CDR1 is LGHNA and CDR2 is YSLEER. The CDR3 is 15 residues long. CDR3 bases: TGCGCCAGCAGGGCCGGGACTAGCGTCCCAGATACGCAGTATTTT. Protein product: CASRAGTSVPDTQYF.

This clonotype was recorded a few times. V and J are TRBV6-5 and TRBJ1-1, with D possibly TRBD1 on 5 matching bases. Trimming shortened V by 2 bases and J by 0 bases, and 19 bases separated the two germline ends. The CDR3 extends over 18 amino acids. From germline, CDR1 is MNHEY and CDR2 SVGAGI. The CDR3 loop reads CASSYEGPGENMNTEAFF. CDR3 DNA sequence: TGTGCCAGCAGTTACGAGGGGCCCGGTGAGAATATGAACACTGAAGCTTTCTTT.

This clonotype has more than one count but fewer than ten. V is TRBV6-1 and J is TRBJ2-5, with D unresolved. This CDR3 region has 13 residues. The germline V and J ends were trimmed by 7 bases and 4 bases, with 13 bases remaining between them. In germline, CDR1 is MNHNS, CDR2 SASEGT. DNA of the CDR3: TGTGCCAGCAACTTCGGGCCCCGAGAGACCCAGTACTTC. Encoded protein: CASNFGPRETQYF.

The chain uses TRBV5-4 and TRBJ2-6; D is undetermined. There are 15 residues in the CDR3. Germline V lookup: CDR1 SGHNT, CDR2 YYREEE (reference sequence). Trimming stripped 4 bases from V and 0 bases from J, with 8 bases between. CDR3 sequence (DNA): TGTGCCAGCAGCCCGTCGGTCTCTGGGGCCAACGTCCTGACTTTC. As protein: CASSPSVSGANVLTF.

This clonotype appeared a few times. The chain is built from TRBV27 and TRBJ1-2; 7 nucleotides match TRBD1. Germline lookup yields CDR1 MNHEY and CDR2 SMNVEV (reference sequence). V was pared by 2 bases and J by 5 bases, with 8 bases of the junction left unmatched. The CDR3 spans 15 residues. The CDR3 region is CASSLTLGTAYGYTF. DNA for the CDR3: TGTGCCAGCAGTTTAACCCTCGGGACAGCTTATGGCTACACCTTC.

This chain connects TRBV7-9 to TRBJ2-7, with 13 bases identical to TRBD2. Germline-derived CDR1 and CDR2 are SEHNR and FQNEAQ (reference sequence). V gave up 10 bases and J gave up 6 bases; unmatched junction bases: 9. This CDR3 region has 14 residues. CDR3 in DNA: TGTGCCACTACTAGCGGGGGGGCTTTCAGCGAGCAGTACTTC. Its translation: CATTSGGAFSEQYF. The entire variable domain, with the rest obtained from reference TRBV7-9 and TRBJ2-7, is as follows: DTGVSQNPRHKITKRGQNVTFRCDPISEHNRLYWYRQTLGQGPEFLTYFQNEAQLEKSRLLSDRFSAERPKGSFSTLEIQRTEQGDSAMYLCATTSGGAFSEQYFGPGTRLTVT.

Here the CDR3 reads CASTLFTGELFF. Written as DNA, the CDR3 is TGTGCCAGCACGCTTTTTACCGGGGAGCTGTTTTTT. The chain carries TRBV6-2 or TRBV6-3 and TRBJ2-2; no clear D. The CDR3 has 12 residues. The V gene's germline CDR1 is MNHEY and CDR2 SVGEGT. The V end was cut by 7 bases, the J end by 5 bases, with 8 bases between.

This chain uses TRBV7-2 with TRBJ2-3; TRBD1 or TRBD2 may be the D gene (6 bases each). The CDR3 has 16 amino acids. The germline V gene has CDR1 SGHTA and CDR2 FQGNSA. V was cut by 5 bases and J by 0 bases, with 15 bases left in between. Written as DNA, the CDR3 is TGTGCCAGCAGCCCCCGCCGGGGGCGGAGCACAGATACGCAGTATTTT. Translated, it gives CASSPRRGRSTDTQYF.